This T cell receptor beta chain was captured by sequencing in a study of tumor and adjacent non-tumor tissue in lung cancer. A modified ARM-PCR protocol with three rounds of nested PCR amplified TCRbeta. TCRdb itself ran the multiplex PCR reads through MiXCR, one entry per CDR3 protein. The sample has over 80,000 distinct CDR3 sequences; approximately 73% are singletons. This CDR3 is 15 amino acids long. The germline gives CDR1 MNHEY, CDR2 SVGAGI. The junction had 11 bases not matched to a gene; V was cut back by 6 bases and J by 11 bases. This sample's RNA came from whole unsorted tissue. The normal lung tissue was taken more than 3 cm from the tumor edge.

The sequenced sample was distant non-tumor lung tissue. The source is a woman between 50 and 59 years old with non-small cell lung cancer. The chain recombines TRBV6-5 with TRBJ2-1; 12 nucleotides align to TRBD2. CDR3 loop: CASSPPTSGSSQQFF. Written as DNA, the CDR3 is TGTGCCAGCAGCCCCCCGACTAGCGGGAGCTCCCAGCAGTTCTTC.